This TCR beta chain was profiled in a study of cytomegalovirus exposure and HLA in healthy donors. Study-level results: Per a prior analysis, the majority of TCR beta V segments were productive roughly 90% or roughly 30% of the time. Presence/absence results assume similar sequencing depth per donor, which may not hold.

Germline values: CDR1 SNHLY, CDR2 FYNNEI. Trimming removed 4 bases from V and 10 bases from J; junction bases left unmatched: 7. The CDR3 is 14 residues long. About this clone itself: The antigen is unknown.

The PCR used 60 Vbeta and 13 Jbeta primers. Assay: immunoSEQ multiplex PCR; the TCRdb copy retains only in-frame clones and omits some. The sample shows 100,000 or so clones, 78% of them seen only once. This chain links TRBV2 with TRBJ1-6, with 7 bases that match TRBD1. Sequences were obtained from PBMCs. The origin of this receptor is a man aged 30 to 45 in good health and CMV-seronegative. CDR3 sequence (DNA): TGTGCCAGCAGTGGAGACAGGGTACAGTCACCCCTCCACTTT. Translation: CASSGDRVQSPLHF.